The 18 T cell receptor beta chains presented below share a single source sample, sequenced in a study of breast tumors, draining lymph nodes, adjacent tissues. TCRdb reanalysed the multiplex PCR reads using MiXCR and keeps one entry per CDR3 protein. The sample contains roughly 100,000 distinct CDR3 sequences, around 30% of which appear only once. The lymph nodes were axillary draining lymph nodes from breast cancer patients. Sequencing used axillary lymph node tissue. The receptor source for this set is a female donor with breast cancer. Some clones in this sample may be carry-over from other donors' samples.

This clonotype was counted many times. V usage is TRBV7-9 and J usage is TRBJ2-1, with D unclear. This CDR3 contains 11 residues. Deletions cut 3 bases from V and 10 bases from J, with 7 bases between. Germline V CDR1 and CDR2: SEHNR, FQNEAQ (reference sequence). The CDR3 DNA is TGTGCCAGCAGCTTCCTAGGGGAGCAGTTCTTC. Translating gives CASSFLGEQFF. Using reference TRBV7-9 and TRBJ2-1 for the parts outside the CDR3, the full variable domain is DTGVSQNPRHKITKRGQNVTFRCDPISEHNRLYWYRQTLGQGPEFLTYFQNEAQLEKSRLLSDRFSAERPKGSFSTLEIQRTEQGDSAMYLCASSFLGEQFFGPGTRLTVL.

This clonotype was detected ten times or more. The chain recombines TRBV27 with TRBJ2-3, with 11 bases aligning to TRBD2. CDR3 size: 15 residues. Trimming at V came to 6 bases and at J to 6 bases, leaving 8 bases not matched to a gene. Germline V gene data show CDR1 as MNHEY and CDR2 as SMNVEV (reference sequence). The DNA of the CDR3 is TGTGCCAGCAGCTATCAACTAGCGGGGGCGGATACGCAGTATTTT. It is translated as CASSYQLAGADTQYF.

In its sample, this clonotype is medium-sized. J is TRBJ2-1 and V is TRBV20-1, with 9 bases matching TRBD2. Germline assignment: CDR1 DFQATT and CDR2 SNEGSKA (reference sequence). The CDR3 has 16 amino acids. V lost 0 bases, J lost 7 bases, and 10 bases stayed unmatched. CDR3 loop: CSARDLVAGVLNEQFF. DNA for the CDR3: TGCAGTGCTAGAGATCTGGTAGCGGGAGTGTTAAATGAGCAGTTCTTC.

This clonotype has at least ten counts. CDR3 sequence: CASSMRTSGGANTGELFF. The CDR3 DNA is TGTGCCAGTAGTATGAGGACTAGCGGGGGGGCAAACACCGGGGAGCTGTTTTTT. This chain uses TRBV19 with TRBJ2-2; 15 nucleotides line up with TRBD2. The V gene end was trimmed by 3 bases and the J gene end by 2 bases; junction bases not matched to a gene: 4. The CDR3 is 18 residues long. The V gene's germline CDR1 is LNHDA and CDR2 SQIVND (reference sequence).

This clonotype has at least ten counts. The chain has TRBV7-3 and TRBJ2-1; D gene ambiguous. V lost 5 bases to trimming and J lost 5 bases, with 13 bases between them. The length of the CDR3 is 14 residues. From germline, CDR1 is SGHTA and CDR2 FQGTGA. The CDR3: CASSAPGDNNEQFF. CDR3 sequence (DNA): TGTGCCAGCAGCGCCCCCGGCGACAACAATGAGCAGTTCTTC.

This clonotype was seen at least ten times. This chain joins TRBV20-1 and TRBJ2-3, with D perhaps TRBD2 (5 bases). The CDR3 extends over 13 amino acids. Germline assignment: CDR1 DFQATT and CDR2 SNEGSKA (reference sequence). The V and J ends lost 6 bases and 0 bases respectively, with 10 bases between them. CDR3 protein: CSAPGLSTDTQYF. DNA for the CDR3: TGCAGTGCCCCCGGACTGAGCACAGATACGCAGTATTTT.

V usage is TRBV7-9 and J usage is TRBJ2-7; D is uncertain. V gave up 2 bases and J gave up 6 bases, with 14 bases separating them. The germline gives CDR1 SEHNR, CDR2 FQNEAQ (reference sequence). The CDR3 length is 14 residues. The CDR3, as DNA: TGTGCCAGCAGCTTAACCGGGTCAGCACCCGAGCAGTACTTC. It translates to CASSLTGSAPEQYF.

Notes on this clonotype: The junction shows a germline mismatch at one end, possibly a read error. The CDR3 coding sequence is TGCGCCACCAGCCAAGCGGACCTTTTACAGGTGACTAATGAAAAACTGTTTTTT. It specifies CATSQADLLQVTNEKLFF. The V call is TRBV4-1, the J call TRBJ1-4; TRBD1 might be the D (5 bases). This CDR3 has 18 amino acids. The germline gives CDR1 MGHRA, CDR2 YSYEKL.

CDR3 amino acids: CASSLYSGTGLNGKLFF. Here the CDR3 DNA reads TGTGCCAGCAGCTTATATAGCGGGACAGGGTTAAATGGTAAACTGTTTTTT. The chain employs TRBV7-2 and TRBJ1-4; 9 bases line up with TRBD1. The CDR3 is 17 residues long. Germline CDR1 reads SGHTA; CDR2 reads FQGNSA. The V segment lost 2 bases and the J segment 11 bases; nucleotides outside the gene matches: 15.

A word on this clonotype: A read error may explain this, as a much larger clone is one base away. The chain has TRBV30 and TRBJ2-7; D remains ambiguous. Germline V lookup: CDR1 GTSNPN, CDR2 SVGIG (reference sequence). The V and J ends lost 6 bases and 3 bases respectively, with 6 bases between them. The CDR3 is 10 amino acids. This CDR3 reads CACSSYEQYF. DNA for the CDR3: TGTGCCTGTTCTAGCTACGAGCAGTACTTC.

Only a few counts were recorded for this clonotype. Possible read error: a much larger clone is one base away. The chain couples TRBV2 to TRBJ2-4; TRBD1 or TRBD2 may be the D gene (5 bases each). The V and J ends lost 8 bases and 7 bases respectively, with 15 bases between them. The CDR3 is made up of 13 amino acids. The germline CDR1 and CDR2 sequences are SNHLY and FYNNEI. In nucleotides, the CDR3 is TGTGCCAGCGGTTGGGACGGACTGAACATTCAGTACTTC. It yields the protein CASGWDGLNIQYF.

This chain uses TRBV15 with TRBJ1-6; D is undetermined. V was cut by 3 bases and J by 7 bases, with 4 bases left in between. Germline CDR1 and CDR2: LNHNV and YYDKDF (reference sequence). The CDR3 spans 12 residues. Here the CDR3 reads CATSSENSPLHF. The CDR3 coding sequence is TGTGCCACCAGCAGTGAAAATTCACCCCTCCACTTT.

This clonotype was recorded at least ten times. The chain has TRBV27 and TRBJ2-7; D is unclear. Germline values: CDR1 MNHEY, CDR2 SMNVEV (reference sequence). CDR3 size: 14 residues. V lost 1 base and J lost 5, with 12 bases in between. CDR3 nucleotides: TGTGCCAGCAGTTTATATGGGGATCGGAACGAGCAGTACTTC. It yields the protein CASSLYGDRNEQYF.

The chain links TRBV2 to TRBJ2-3, with TRBD1 matching 8 bases. Trimming removed 3 bases from V and 5 bases from J; junction bases left unmatched: 4. The germline V gene has CDR1 SNHLY and CDR2 FYNNEI. The CDR3 sequence is 14 residues long. The CDR3 DNA reads as TGTGCCAGCAGTGAGGCAGGGGGCCGAGATACGCAGTATTTT. Its protein is CASSEAGGRDTQYF.

The chain carries TRBV7-9 and TRBJ1-1; D unresolved. The V gene lost 5 bases and the J gene lost 5 bases, with 9 bases spanning the gap. The CDR3 consists of 12 residues. The germline V gene encodes CDR1 SEHNR and CDR2 FQNEAQ (reference sequence). The CDR3 nucleotides read TGTGCCAGCAGCAACAAAGGGACTGAAGCTTTCTTT. This gives the protein CASSNKGTEAFF.

This clonotype was detected many times. A junction end diverges from the germline sequence, so it may reflect a read error. The chain uses TRBV7-7 and TRBJ2-1, with 10 bases aligning to TRBD2. In germline, CDR1 is SSHAT, CDR2 FNYEAQ (reference sequence). The CDR3 loop spans 15 amino acids. The CDR3 protein is CASSSQAGGYNEQFF. CDR3 in DNA: TGTGCTAGCAGCTCCCAAGCGGGGGGGTACAATGAGCAGTTCTTC.

The chain recombines TRBV29-1 with TRBJ1-1, with 11 bases matching TRBD1. CDR3 size: 16 residues. J lost 7 bases, V lost 7 bases, and 17 bases had no gene match. In germline, CDR1 is SQVTM, CDR2 ANQGSEA. CDR3 protein: CSAPKWPGQGDIEAFF. The CDR3 DNA reads as TGCAGCGCCCCCAAATGGCCGGGACAGGGGGACATTGAAGCTTTCTTT.

This clonotype was found many times. This rearrangement joins TRBV6-2 or TRBV6-3 to TRBJ2-1, with TRBD1 as a possible D gene (6 bases). The CDR3 loop spans 13 amino acids. The V and J ends lost 8 bases and 0 bases respectively, with 8 bases between them. Germline loops: CDR1 MNHEY, CDR2 SVGEGT. The CDR3 DNA is TGTGCCAGCCGGGACAACTCCTACAATGAGCAGTTCTTC. Translated: CASRDNSYNEQFF.